This T cell receptor beta chain was sequenced in a study of blood T cell repertoires in COVID-19. Across the study: The United States, Italy and Spain were the sources of the acute and convalescent COVID-19 samples. The cDNA or gDNA used as material had been derived from T cells, B-cell-depleted T cells, or PBMCs.

Germline V lookup: CDR1 SSHAT, CDR2 FNYEAQ (reference sequence). V shed 3 bases and J shed 11 bases, with 11 bases lying between them. The CDR3 has 13 amino acids. In the original processing: Estimation of nucleated cell counts was performed using reference gene primer amplification. Sequenced by immunoSEQ multiplex PCR; TCRdb stores in-frame clones only, minus some. V and J calls and clone size follow that table, whereas D and trimming were derived from the DNA. In the table there are 100,000 or so clones, around 90% of which are singletons. This TCR came from a man younger than 30 with acute or convalescent COVID-19. The chain has TRBV7-7 and TRBJ1-6, with a possible D match to TRBD1 (5 bases). The sequenced sample was peripheral blood. CDR3 amino acids: CASSLDIGAPLHF. CDR3 bases: TGTGCCAGCAGCTTGGACATTGGGGCACCCCTCCACTTT.